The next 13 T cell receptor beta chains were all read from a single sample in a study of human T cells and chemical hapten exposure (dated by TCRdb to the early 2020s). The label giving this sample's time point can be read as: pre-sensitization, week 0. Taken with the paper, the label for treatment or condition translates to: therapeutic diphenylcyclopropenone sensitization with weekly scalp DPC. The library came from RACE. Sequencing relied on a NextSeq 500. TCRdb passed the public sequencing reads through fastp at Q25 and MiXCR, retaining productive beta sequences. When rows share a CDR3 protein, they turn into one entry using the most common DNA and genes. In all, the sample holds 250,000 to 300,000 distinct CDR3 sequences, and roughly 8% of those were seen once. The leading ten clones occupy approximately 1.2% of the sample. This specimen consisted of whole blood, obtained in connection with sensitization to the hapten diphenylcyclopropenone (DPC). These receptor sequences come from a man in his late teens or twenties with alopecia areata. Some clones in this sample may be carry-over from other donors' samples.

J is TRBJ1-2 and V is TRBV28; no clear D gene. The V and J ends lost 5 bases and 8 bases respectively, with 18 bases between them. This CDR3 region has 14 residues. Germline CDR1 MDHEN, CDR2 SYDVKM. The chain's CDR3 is CASSEGLRIRGYTF. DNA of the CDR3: TGTGCCAGCAGTGAGGGTCTGAGGATCCGAGGCTACACCTTC.

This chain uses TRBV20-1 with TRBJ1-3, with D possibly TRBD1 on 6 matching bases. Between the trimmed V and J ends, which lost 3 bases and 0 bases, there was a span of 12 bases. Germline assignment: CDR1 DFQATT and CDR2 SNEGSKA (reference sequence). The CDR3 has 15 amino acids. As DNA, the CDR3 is TGCAGTGCTAGCACGGACAGAGCCTCTGGAAACACCATATATTTT. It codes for CSASTDRASGNTIYF.

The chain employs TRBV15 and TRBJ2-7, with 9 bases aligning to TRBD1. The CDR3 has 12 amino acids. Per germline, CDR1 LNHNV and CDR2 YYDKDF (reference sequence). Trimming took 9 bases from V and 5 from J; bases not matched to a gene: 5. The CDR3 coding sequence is TGTGCCACACAGGGGGCTTCGCACGAGCAGTACGTC. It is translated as CATQGASHEQYV.

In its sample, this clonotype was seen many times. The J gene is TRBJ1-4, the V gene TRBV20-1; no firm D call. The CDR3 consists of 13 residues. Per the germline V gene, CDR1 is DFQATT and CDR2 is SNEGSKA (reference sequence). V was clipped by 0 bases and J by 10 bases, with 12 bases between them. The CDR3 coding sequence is TGCAGTGCTAGAGATACCGCGGGTGGAAAACTGTTTTTT. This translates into CSARDTAGGKLFF.

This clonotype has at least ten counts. CDR3 residues: CASSLSGFSYEQYF. The CDR3 DNA reads as TGTGCCAGCAGTCTTAGCGGATTCTCCTACGAGCAGTACTTC. The chain links TRBV12-3 or TRBV12-4 to TRBJ2-7, with TRBD2 as a possible D gene (6 bases). V dropped 5 bases and J dropped 0 bases, with 11 bases sitting between them. This CDR3 has 14 residues.

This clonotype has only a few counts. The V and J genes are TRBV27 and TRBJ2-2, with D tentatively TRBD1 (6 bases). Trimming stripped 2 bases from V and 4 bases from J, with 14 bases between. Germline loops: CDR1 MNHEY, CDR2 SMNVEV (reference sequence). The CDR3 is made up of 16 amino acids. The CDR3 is CASSLGGRTVTGELFF. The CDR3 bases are TGTGCCAGCAGTTTAGGGGGCAGGACGGTCACCGGGGAGCTGTTTTTT.

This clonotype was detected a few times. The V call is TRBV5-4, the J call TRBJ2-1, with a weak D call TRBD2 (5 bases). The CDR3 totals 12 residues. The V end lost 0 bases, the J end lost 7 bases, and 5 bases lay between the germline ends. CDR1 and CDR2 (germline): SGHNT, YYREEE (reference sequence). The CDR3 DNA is TGTGCCAGCAGCTTGGGGGAGAATGAGCAGTTCTTC. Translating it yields CASSLGENEQFF.

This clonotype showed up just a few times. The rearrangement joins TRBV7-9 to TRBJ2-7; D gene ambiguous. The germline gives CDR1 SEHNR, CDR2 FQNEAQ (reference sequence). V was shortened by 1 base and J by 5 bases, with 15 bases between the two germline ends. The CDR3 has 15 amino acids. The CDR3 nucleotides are TGTGCCAGCAGCTTAGGGACGGACCTATTCGACGAGCAGTACTTC. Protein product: CASSLGTDLFDEQYF.

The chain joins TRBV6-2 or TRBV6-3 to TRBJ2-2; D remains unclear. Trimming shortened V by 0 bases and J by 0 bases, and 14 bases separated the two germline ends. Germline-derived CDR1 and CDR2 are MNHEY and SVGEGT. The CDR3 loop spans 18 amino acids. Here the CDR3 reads CASSYSFTPTANTGELFF. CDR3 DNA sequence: TGTGCCAGCAGTTACTCGTTTACGCCCACCGCGAACACCGGGGAGCTGTTTTTT.

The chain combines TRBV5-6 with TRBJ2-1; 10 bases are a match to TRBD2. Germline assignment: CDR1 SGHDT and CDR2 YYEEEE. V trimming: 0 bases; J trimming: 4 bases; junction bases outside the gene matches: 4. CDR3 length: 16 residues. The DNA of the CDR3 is TGTGCCAGCAGCTTGGACAAGACTAGCGGGTACAATGAGCAGTTCTTC. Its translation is CASSLDKTSGYNEQFF.

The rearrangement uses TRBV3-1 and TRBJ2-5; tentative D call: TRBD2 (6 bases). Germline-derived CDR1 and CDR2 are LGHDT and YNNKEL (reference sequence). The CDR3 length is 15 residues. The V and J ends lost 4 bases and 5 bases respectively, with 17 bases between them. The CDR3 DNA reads TGTGCCAGCAGCCCCCCGGGGGTAGTCAGGGAGACCCAGTACTTC. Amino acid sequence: CASSPPGVVRETQYF.

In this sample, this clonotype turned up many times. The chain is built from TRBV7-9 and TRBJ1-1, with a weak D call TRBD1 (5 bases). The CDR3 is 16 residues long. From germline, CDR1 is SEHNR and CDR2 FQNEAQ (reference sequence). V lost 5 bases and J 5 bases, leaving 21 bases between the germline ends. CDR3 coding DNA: TGTGCCAGCAGCCGCATCCTCGATAGGGGAGGTACTGAAGCTTTCTTT. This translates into CASSRILDRGGTEAFF.

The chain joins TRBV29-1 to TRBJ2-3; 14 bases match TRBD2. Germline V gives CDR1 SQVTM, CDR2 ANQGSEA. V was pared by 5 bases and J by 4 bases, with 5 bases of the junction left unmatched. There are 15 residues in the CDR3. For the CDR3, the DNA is TGCAGCGTTACCGGACTAGCGGGGGGCGCAGATACGCAGTATTTT. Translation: CSVTGLAGGADTQYF.